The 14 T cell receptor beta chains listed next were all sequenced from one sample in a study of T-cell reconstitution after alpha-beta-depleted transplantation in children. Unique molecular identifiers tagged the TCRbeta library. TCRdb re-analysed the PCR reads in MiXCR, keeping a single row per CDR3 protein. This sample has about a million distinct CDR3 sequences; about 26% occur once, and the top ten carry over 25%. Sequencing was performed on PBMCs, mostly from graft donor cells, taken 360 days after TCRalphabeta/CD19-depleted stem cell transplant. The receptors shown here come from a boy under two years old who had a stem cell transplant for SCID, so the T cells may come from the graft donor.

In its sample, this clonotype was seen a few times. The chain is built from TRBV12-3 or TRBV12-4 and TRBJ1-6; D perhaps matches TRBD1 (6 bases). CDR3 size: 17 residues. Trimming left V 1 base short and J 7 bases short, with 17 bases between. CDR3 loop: CASSLDKGVKGNSPLHF. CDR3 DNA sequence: TGTGCCAGCAGTTTAGACAAGGGGGTCAAGGGAAATTCACCCCTCCACTTT.

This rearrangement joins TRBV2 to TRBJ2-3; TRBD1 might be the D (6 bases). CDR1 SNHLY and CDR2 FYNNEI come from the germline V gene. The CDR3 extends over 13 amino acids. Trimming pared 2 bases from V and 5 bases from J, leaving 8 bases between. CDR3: CASSEKGVDTQYF. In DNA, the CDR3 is TGTGCCAGCAGTGAAAAGGGGGTAGATACGCAGTATTTT.

The CDR3 DNA sequence: TGTGCCAGCAGTGGGTCGACAGGGCCCCAGGAGTGGCCCCAGCATTTT. It codes for CASSGSTGPQEWPQHF. The rearrangement uses TRBV28 and TRBJ1-5, with 7 bases lining up with TRBD1. Germline V gene data show CDR1 as MDHEN and CDR2 as SYDVKM. This CDR3 has 16 amino acids. The ends lost 5 bases at V and 9 bases at J; junction bases unmatched: 16.

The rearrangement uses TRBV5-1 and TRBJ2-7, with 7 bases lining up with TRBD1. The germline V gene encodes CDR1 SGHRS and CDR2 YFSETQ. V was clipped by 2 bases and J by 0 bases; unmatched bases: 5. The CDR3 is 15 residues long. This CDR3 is CASSFDRASSYEQYF. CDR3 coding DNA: TGCGCCAGCAGCTTCGACAGGGCCAGCTCCTACGAGCAGTACTTC.

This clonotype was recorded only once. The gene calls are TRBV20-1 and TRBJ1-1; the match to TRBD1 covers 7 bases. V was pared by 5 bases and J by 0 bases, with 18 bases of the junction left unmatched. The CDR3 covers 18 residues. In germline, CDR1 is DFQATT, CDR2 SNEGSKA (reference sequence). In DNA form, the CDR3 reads TGCAGTGCTCCTAACAACTTCCGGGACAGCGGGCTGAACACTGAAGCTTTCTTT. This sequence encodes CSAPNNFRDSGLNTEAFF.

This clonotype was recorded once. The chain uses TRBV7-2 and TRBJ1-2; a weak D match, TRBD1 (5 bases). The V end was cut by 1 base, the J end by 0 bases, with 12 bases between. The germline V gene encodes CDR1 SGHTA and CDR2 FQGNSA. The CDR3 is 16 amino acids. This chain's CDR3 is CASSLDGATANYGYTF. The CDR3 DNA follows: TGTGCCAGCAGCTTAGACGGGGCCACGGCTAACTATGGCTACACCTTC.

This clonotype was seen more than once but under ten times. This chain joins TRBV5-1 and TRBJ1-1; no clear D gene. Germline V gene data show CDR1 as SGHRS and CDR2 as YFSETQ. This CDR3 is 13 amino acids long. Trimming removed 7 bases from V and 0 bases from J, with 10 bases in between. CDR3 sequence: CASWKSVNTEAFF. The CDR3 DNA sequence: TGCGCCAGCTGGAAATCGGTGAACACTGAAGCTTTCTTT. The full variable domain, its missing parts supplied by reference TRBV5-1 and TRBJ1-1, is KAGVTQTPRYLIKTRGQQVTLSCSPISGHRSVSWYQQTPGQGLQFLFEYFSETQRNKGNFPGRFSGRQFSNSRSEMNVSTLELGDSALYLCASWKSVNTEAFFGQGTRLTVV.

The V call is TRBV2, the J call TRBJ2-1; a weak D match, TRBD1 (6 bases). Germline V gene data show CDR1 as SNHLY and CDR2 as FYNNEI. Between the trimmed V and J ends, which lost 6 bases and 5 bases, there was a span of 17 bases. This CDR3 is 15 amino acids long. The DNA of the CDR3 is TGTGCCAGCAGCCGAAGGACAGCCGGCAACAATGAGCAGTTCTTC. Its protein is CASSRRTAGNNEQFF.

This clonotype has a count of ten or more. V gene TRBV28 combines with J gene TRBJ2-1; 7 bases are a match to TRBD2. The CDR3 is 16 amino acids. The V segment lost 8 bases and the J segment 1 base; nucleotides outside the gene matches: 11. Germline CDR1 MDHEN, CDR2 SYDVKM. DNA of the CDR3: TGTGCCAGCGGATCGTGGGAGGGGAAATCCTACAATGAGCAGTTCTTC. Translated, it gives CASGSWEGKSYNEQFF.

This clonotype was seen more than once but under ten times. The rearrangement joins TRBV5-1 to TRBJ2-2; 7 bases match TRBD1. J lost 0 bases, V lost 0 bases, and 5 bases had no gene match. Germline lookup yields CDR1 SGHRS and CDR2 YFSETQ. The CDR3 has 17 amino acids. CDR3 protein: CASSLEGAKTNTGELFF. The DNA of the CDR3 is TGCGCCAGCAGCTTGGAGGGGGCCAAAACGAACACCGGGGAGCTGTTTTTT.

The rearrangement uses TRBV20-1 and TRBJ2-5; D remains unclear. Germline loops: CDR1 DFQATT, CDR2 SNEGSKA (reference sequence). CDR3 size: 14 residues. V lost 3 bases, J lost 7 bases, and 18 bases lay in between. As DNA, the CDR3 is TGCAGTGCTAGTCCCGGCACCATAAAGGGGACCCAGTACTTC. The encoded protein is CSASPGTIKGTQYF.

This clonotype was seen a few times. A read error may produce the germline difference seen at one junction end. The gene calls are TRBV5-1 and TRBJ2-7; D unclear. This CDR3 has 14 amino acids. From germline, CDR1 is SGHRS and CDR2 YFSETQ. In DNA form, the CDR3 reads TGCGCCAGCACCTTGGTGGGCAGGCCTTACGAGCAGTACTTC. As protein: CASTLVGRPYEQYF.

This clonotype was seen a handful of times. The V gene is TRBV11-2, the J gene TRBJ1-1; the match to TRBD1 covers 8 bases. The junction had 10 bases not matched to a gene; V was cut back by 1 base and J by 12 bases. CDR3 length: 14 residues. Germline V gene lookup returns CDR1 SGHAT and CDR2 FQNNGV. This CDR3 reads CASSLGAGQGEPFF. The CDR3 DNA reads TGTGCCAGCAGCTTAGGGGCTGGACAGGGTGAGCCTTTCTTT. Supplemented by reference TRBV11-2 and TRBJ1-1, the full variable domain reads EAGVAQSPRYKIIEKRQSVAFWCNPISGHATLYWYQQILGQGPKLLIQFQNNGVVDDSQLPKDRFSAERLKGVDSTLKIQPAKLEDSAVYLCASSLGAGQGEPFFGQGTRLTVV.

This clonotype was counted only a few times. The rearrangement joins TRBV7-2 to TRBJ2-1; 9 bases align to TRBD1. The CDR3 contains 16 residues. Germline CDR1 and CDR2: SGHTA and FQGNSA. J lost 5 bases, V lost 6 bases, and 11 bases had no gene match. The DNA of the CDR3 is TGTGCCAGCAGGTACCCTACCGGGACAGGGAACAATGAGCAGTTCTTC. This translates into CASRYPTGTGNNEQFF.